The 10 T cell receptor beta chains below come from one sample, sequenced in a study of metastatic and nonmetastatic thyroid tumors. Each patient came to thyroid surgery without any prior treatment (of any kind). TCRdb re-clonotyped the PCR reads through MiXCR. The sample includes roughly 12,000 clones, roughly a third of them seen just once. The sample was tumor tissue. These TCRs come from a female donor with papillary thyroid cancer or a benign thyroid nodule (not recorded which). Some clones in this sample may be carry-over from other donors' samples.

The sample holds a few counts of this clone. This chain joins TRBV28 and TRBJ1-1; 7 bases agree with TRBD1. The CDR3 loop spans 16 amino acids. Trimming cost V 5 bases and J 4 bases; bases outside gene matches: 13. CDR1 is MDHEN and CDR2 is SYDVKM in the germline V gene. The CDR3 DNA is TGTGCCAGCAGTCCCAGCCATAGACAGGGCAGCACTGAAGCTTTCTTT. Its protein is CASSPSHRQGSTEAFF.

This clone was recorded at least ten times. The rearrangement uses TRBV4-3 and TRBJ2-3; tentatively, D is TRBD1 (5 bases). Looked up from germline, CDR1 is LGHNA and CDR2 is YSLEER. V lost 2 bases to trimming and J lost 6 bases, with 12 bases between them. The CDR3 is 14 residues long. CDR3 sequence reads: CASSQYRGLDTQYF. Written as DNA, the CDR3 is TGCGCCAGCAGCCAATATAGGGGATTGGATACGCAGTATTTT.

This clone was seen a few times. The gene calls are TRBV24-1 and TRBJ2-1; D not resolved. V lost 4 bases to trimming and J lost 5 bases, with 11 bases between them. The CDR3 is 14 residues long. CDR1 is KGHDR, CDR2 SFDVKD, per germline. The DNA of the CDR3 is TGTGCCACCAGTGAGCCTCGGACGGACAATGAGCAGTTCTTC. It codes for CATSEPRTDNEQFF.

This chain links TRBV4-1 with TRBJ2-2; possibly TRBD1 for D (5 bases). Germline-derived CDR1 and CDR2 are MGHRA and YSYEKL. CDR3 length: 16 residues. V lost 1 base and J 1 base, leaving 10 bases between the germline ends. CDR3 bases: TGCGCCAGCAGCCAAGGGACCCAGGGGAACACCGGGGAGCTGTTTTTT. Translated, it gives CASSQGTQGNTGELFF.

This clone qualifies as medium-sized. The V call is TRBV6-1, the J call TRBJ1-6, with TRBD1 identical over 10 bases. With 4 bases clipped from V and 9 bases from J, the junction kept 12 bases outside the gene matches. From germline, CDR1 is MNHNS and CDR2 SASEGT. The CDR3 runs 17 residues. CDR3 DNA: TGTGCCAGCAGTGCCCCCGCCGGGGGACAGGGGTCTTCACCCCTCCACTTT. This translates into CASSAPAGGQGSSPLHF.

The chain couples TRBV12-3 or TRBV12-4 to TRBJ2-1; D unclear. V was pared by 3 bases and J by 7 bases, with 7 bases between. The CDR3 contains 12 residues. CDR3 protein: CASSFLYNEQFF. The DNA of the CDR3 is TGTGCCAGCAGTTTTTTGTATAATGAGCAGTTCTTC.

The genes are TRBV3-1 and TRBJ2-7; D not certain. This CDR3 is built from 12 residues. V was shortened by 3 bases and J by 3 bases, with 6 bases between the two germline ends. CDR1 and CDR2 (germline): LGHDT, YNNKEL (reference sequence). The CDR3 is CASSQTRYEQYF. CDR3 nucleotide sequence: TGTGCCAGCAGCCAGACCCGCTACGAGCAGTACTTC.

The chain uses TRBV11-1 and TRBJ2-7; D is possibly TRBD1 (5 bases). V lost 5 bases and J lost 6, with 23 bases in between. The CDR3 length is 16 residues. The germline V gene encodes CDR1 SGHAT and CDR2 FQDESV (reference sequence). For the CDR3, the DNA is TGTGCCAGCAGCCAACGGCCCCAACAGGTAGGTGGCGAGCAGTACTTC. Residues: CASSQRPQQVGGEQYF.

A note on this clone: Given a much more abundant clone one base away, this may be a read error. This same CDR3 is encoded by further DNA sequences in the sample. The chain carries TRBV20-1 and TRBJ2-2; D is perhaps TRBD1 (5 bases). The germline V gene has CDR1 DFQATT and CDR2 SNEGSKA (reference sequence). Trimming cost V 5 bases and J 3 bases, with 16 bases left between them. The length of the CDR3 is 15 residues. CDR3 nucleotide sequence: TGCAGTGCTTTTCAGGGTTCCCGCGACACCGGGGAGCTGTTTTTT. Encoded protein: CSAFQGSRDTGELFF.

V and J are TRBV27 and TRBJ2-7, with D possibly TRBD1 on 5 matching bases. The CDR3 length is 15 residues. V lost 8 bases and J 2 bases, leaving 19 bases between the germline ends. From germline, CDR1 is MNHEY and CDR2 SMNVEV (reference sequence). As DNA, the CDR3 is TGTGCCAGCTATCCAGGGTACCCTAGTCCCTACGAGCAGTACTTC. It translates to CASYPGYPSPYEQYF.